Here is one T cell receptor (beta chain) with its context. CDR3 size: 15 residues. V was cut by 0 bases and J by 10 bases, with 18 bases left in between. Germline values: CDR1 LGHNA, CDR2 YNFKEQ. Data came from immunoSEQ multiplex PCR; TCRdb stores just in-frame clones and leaves some out. This sample carries approximately 5,500 clones, more than 80% of them seen once, and the ten largest clones take approximately 5.7%. Resection was for synchronous oligometastatic disease or a late solitary brain metastasis recurrence. This entry comes from a study of T cells in lung cancer brain metastases. The V call is TRBV4-2, the J call TRBJ2-5, with D possibly called TRBD1 or TRBD2 (6 bases each). What was sequenced was tumor tissue from a brain metastasis. This TCR was recovered from a man aged 45-65 years with non-small cell lung cancer that had spread to the brain. CDR3 loop: CASSQDSAVGGIQYF. As DNA, the CDR3 is TGTGCCAGCAGCCAAGATTCGGCGGTAGGGGGGATCCAGTACTTC.